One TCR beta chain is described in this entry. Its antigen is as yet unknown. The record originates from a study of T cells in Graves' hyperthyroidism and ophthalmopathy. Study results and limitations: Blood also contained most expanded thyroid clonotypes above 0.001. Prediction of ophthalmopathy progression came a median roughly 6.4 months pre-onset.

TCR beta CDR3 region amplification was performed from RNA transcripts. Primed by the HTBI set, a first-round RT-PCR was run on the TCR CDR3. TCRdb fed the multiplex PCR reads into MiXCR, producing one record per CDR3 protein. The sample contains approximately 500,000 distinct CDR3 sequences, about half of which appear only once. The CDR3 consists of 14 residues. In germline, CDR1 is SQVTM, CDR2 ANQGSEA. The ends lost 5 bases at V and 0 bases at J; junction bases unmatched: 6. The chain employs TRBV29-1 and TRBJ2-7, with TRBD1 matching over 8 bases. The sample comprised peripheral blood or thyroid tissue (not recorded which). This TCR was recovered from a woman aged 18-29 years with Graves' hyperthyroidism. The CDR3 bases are TGCAGCGTTTCCGGACAGGGAGGCTCCTACGAGCAGTACTTC. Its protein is CSVSGQGGSYEQYF.